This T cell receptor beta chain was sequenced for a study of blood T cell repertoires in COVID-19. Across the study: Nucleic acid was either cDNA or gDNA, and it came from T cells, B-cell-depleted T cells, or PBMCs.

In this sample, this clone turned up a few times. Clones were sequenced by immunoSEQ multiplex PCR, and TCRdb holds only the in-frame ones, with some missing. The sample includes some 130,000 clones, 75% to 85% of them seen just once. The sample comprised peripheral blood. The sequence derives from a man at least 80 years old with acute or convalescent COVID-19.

The CDR3 nucleotides are TGTGCCAGCTCACCAAACTTAGGACAGGGAGGAGGCTACACCTTC. Translated: CASSPNLGQGGGYTF. V and J are TRBV18 and TRBJ1-2, with 8 positions matching TRBD1. The V gene end was trimmed by 2 bases and the J gene end by 8 bases; junction bases not matched to a gene: 10. CDR3 size: 15 residues. Germline V gene sequence: CDR1 KGHSH, CDR2 LQKENI. Variable domain in full (rest from reference TRBV18 and TRBJ1-2): NAGVMQNPRHLVRRRGQEARLRCSPMKGHSHVYWYRQLPEEGLKFMVYLQKENIIDESGMPKERFSAEFPKEGPSILRIQQVVRGDSAAYFCASSPNLGQGGGYTFGSGTRLTVV.